Below are 9 T cell receptor beta chains sequenced from a single sample in a study of radiotherapy plus CTLA-4 blockade in lung cancer (dated by TCRdb to the late 2010s). Receptors were amplified or captured by the immunoSEQ multiplex PCR assay. Drawn from immuneACCESS, this table holds only the in-frame rearrangements with V and J called that TCRdb kept. Clones are partly lost; checked studies trace under half to an unresolved V gene and leave the rest unexplained. The sample has roughly 45,000 clones on record, around 63% of them singletons. Around 18% of the sample comes from the top ten. This sample comprised peripheral blood, obtained from a patient treated with radiotherapy plus ipilimumab. The receptors were sampled from a human donor with non-small cell lung cancer who had a partial response to radiotherapy plus ipilimumab.

CDR3 sequence reads: CASSQDGTKTNEKLFF. The CDR3 DNA is TGCGCCAGCAGCCAAGACGGGACAAAGACTAATGAAAAACTGTTTTTT. V gene TRBV4-3 combines with J gene TRBJ1-4; weak D call: TRBD1 (6 bases). Trimming removed 0 bases at V and 2 bases at J, with 10 bases between. The CDR3 length is 16 residues. Germline V lookup: CDR1 LGHNA, CDR2 YSLEER.

CDR3 amino acids: CASSATGGPYEQYF. The CDR3, as DNA: TGTGCCAGCAGTGCGACGGGGGGGCCCTACGAGCAGTACTTC. The rearrangement links TRBV2 to TRBJ2-7; 8 nucleotides align to TRBD2. The CDR3 loop spans 14 amino acids. V gave up 4 bases and J gave up 2 bases; unmatched junction bases: 4. From germline, CDR1 is SNHLY and CDR2 FYNNEI.

Only one count was recorded for this clone. The J gene is TRBJ2-7, the V gene TRBV6-1, with TRBD1 matching 7 bases. Germline CDR1 reads MNHNS; CDR2 reads SASEGT. Germline trimming cut 4 bases from V and 3 bases from J; bases unmatched to any gene: 0. CDR3 size: 12 residues. The CDR3 sequence is CASSGDSYEQYF. Written as DNA, the CDR3 is TGTGCCAGCAGTGGGGACAGCTACGAGCAGTACTTC.

This clone was counted a few times. This chain joins TRBV2 and TRBJ2-7; D may be TRBD2 (6 bases). Between the trimmed V and J ends, which lost 3 bases and 5 bases, there was a span of 14 bases. This CDR3 is built from 14 residues. Germline CDR1 and CDR2: SNHLY and FYNNEI. CDR3 nucleotide sequence: TGTGCCAGCAGTGAGCGCCCGCGGGGCCACGAGCAGTACTTC. This translates into CASSERPRGHEQYF.

This rearrangement joins TRBV10-3 to TRBJ2-5; D might be TRBD2 (7 bases). The J call could be wrong; TRBJ2-7 is a better fit for the DNA end. This CDR3 is built from 16 residues. Germline loops: CDR1 ENHRY, CDR2 SYGVKD. CDR3 bases: TGTGCCATCAGCGAACTCCCCGCGGGGGCAACCTACGAGCAGTACTTC. This codes for CAISELPAGATYEQYF.

V usage is TRBV7-2 and J usage is TRBJ1-2, with a possible D match to TRBD1 (6 bases). This CDR3 comprises 12 residues. CDR1 and CDR2 from the germline V gene are SGHTA and FQGNSA. V lost 5 bases and J 10 bases, leaving 14 bases between the germline ends. The CDR3 coding sequence is TGTGCCAGCAGCCCAAGGACAGCCGACTACACCTTC. This gives the protein CASSPRTADYTF.

The chain employs TRBV7-9 and TRBJ2-7; weak D call: TRBD1 (6 bases). CDR1 SEHNR and CDR2 FQNEAQ come from the germline V gene (reference sequence). The V and J ends lost 5 bases and 4 bases respectively, with 18 bases between them. The CDR3 runs 15 residues. The CDR3: CASSPGRGKGYEQYF. The CDR3 region has the DNA TGTGCCAGCAGCCCGGGCAGGGGAAAAGGGTACGAGCAGTACTTC.

This clone appeared a single time. V usage is TRBV9 and J usage is TRBJ2-3; 11 nucleotides match TRBD2. Germline loops: CDR1 SGDLS, CDR2 YYNGEE. V lost 3 bases, J lost 7 bases, and 7 bases stayed unmatched. This CDR3 is 15 amino acids long. The CDR3 protein is CASSGGTSGTNTQYF. CDR3 nucleotides: TGTGCCAGCAGCGGCGGGACTAGCGGAACCAATACGCAGTATTTT.

The V call is TRBV11-2, the J call TRBJ1-3, with D possibly matching TRBD1 (5 bases). V lost 8 bases and J 7 bases, leaving 27 bases between the germline ends. This CDR3 comprises 17 residues. Germline V lookup: CDR1 SGHAT, CDR2 FQNNGV. The CDR3 protein is CASPLLWGRLFGNTIYF. The CDR3 region has the DNA TGTGCCAGCCCTCTCCTTTGGGGCAGGCTTTTTGGTAACACCATATATTTT.